The following is a T cell receptor (beta chain) sequence with its context. CDR1 and CDR2 from the germline V gene are LNHDA and SQIVND (reference sequence). V was clipped by 5 bases and J by 6 bases; unmatched bases: 13. This CDR3 is 16 amino acids long. In the source study's methods: Nucleated cell number was recorded as an estimate derived from reference gene primer amplification. Using immunoSEQ multiplex PCR, the repertoire was profiled, and TCRdb retains in-frame clones only, with some absent. V and J calls and clone size come straight from that table; D and trimming were deduced from the DNA. The sample carries 60,000 or so clones, 80% to 90% recorded once. This entry is derived from a study of blood T cell repertoires in COVID-19. Looking at the study overall: The origin of the acute and convalescent COVID-19 samples was the United States, Italy and Spain. In each case, the material was cDNA or gDNA derived from T cells, B-cell-depleted T cells, or PBMCs.

V gene TRBV19 combines with J gene TRBJ2-1; 7 bases align to TRBD1. The TCR originated in a man aged 55 to 70 with acute or convalescent COVID-19. Sequencing input: peripheral blood. The DNA of the CDR3 is TGTGCCAGTAGTGCTATCCGGGACAGATCTACCAATGAGCAGTTCTTC. It is translated as CASSAIRDRSTNEQFF.